This TCR beta chain was captured in a study of OX40 agonist ivuxolimab in advanced cancers. With V trimmed by 6 bases and J by 5 bases, 4 bases remained unmatched. Germline CDR1 is MNHEY and CDR2 is SMNVEV (reference sequence). This CDR3 contains 13 residues. The repertoire was sequenced with immunoSEQ multiplex PCR; TCRdb's copy has only in-frame clones and lacks some. The sample yields some 100,000 clones, under 90% seen once. This chain uses TRBV27 with TRBJ1-5, with TRBD1 matching 7 bases. This specimen consisted of CD4+ or CD8+ T cells sorted from blood, obtained in a trial of the OX40 agonist ivuxolimab. This sequence originates from an adult with an advanced solid tumor such as melanoma, head and neck, liver or kidney cancer. The CDR3 loop is CASSFDRDQPQHF. CDR3 nucleotides: TGTGCCAGCAGCTTCGACAGGGATCAGCCCCAGCATTTT.